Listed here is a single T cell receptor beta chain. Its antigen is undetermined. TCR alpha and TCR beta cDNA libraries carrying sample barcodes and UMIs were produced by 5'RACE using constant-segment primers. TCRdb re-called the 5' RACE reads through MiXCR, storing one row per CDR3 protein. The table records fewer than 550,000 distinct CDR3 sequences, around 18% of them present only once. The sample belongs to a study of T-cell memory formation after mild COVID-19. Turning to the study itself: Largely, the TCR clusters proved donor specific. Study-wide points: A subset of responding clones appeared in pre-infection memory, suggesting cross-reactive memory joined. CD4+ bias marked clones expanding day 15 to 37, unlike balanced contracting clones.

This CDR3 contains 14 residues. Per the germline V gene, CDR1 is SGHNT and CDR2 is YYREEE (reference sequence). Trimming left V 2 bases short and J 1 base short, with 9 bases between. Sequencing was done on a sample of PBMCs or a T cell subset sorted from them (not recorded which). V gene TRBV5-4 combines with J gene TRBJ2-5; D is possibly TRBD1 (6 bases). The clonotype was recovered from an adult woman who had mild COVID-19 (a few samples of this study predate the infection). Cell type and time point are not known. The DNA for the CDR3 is TGTGCCAGCAGCTTCGGACAGCTCCAAGAGACCCAGTACTTC. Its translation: CASSFGQLQETQYF.